The 8 T cell receptor beta chains below were found in one sample sequenced in a study of beta chain features in type 1 diabetes. As every portion of the isolated RNA was reverse transcribed, the sequencing read expressed TCRB transcripts. Produced via immunoSEQ multiplex PCR; TCRdb's table is partial and in-frame only. The repertoire consists of over 120,000 clones, with about a tenth occurring once and the leading ten covering roughly 0.74%. The sequencing input was central memory CD4+ T cells from blood. These receptors all stem from a man between 18 and 29 years old in good health.

The chain has TRBV11-2 and TRBJ1-4; tentative D call: TRBD1 (5 bases). The germline V gene has CDR1 SGHAT and CDR2 FQNNGV. The CDR3 runs 16 residues. V was pared by 1 base and J by 1 base, with 10 bases between. The CDR3 here is CASSLGSGITNEKLFF. CDR3 nucleotides: TGTGCCAGCAGCTTAGGGTCAGGGATAACTAATGAAAAACTGTTTTTT.

The rearrangement joins TRBV13 to TRBJ1-3; 7 nucleotides line up with TRBD1. V shed 5 bases, J shed 4 bases, and the junction held 8 bases outside the gene matches. This CDR3 spans 15 amino acids. Per the germline V gene, CDR1 is PRHDT and CDR2 is FYEKMQ (reference sequence). The CDR3 nucleotides read TGTGCCAGCAGCCCAGACAGGGCACCAGGAAACACCATATATTTT. This sequence encodes CASSPDRAPGNTIYF.

The rearrangement uses TRBV30 and TRBJ2-5; D might be TRBD2 (5 bases). The V gene's germline CDR1 is GTSNPN and CDR2 SVGIG (reference sequence). This CDR3 is built from 12 residues. CDR3 amino acids: CASDGGQETQYF. CDR3 in DNA: TGTGCATCTGACGGCGGGCAAGAGACCCAGTACTTC.

This clone showed up many times. V usage is TRBV16 and J usage is TRBJ2-3; no reliable D call. The CDR3 is made up of 14 amino acids. The germline CDR1 and CDR2 sequences are KGHSY and FQNENV. V was trimmed by 7 bases and J by 6 bases, leaving 17 bases between them. CDR3 region: CASISRGASDTQYF. CDR3 nucleotides: TGTGCCAGCATCTCCCGTGGAGCGTCCGATACGCAGTATTTT.

The table lists this clone with a few counts. V and J are TRBV7-8 and TRBJ2-5; 7 bases match TRBD1. The V gene's germline CDR1 is SGHVS and CDR2 FQNEAQ. This CDR3 is built from 14 residues. V was clipped by 6 bases and J by 4 bases; unmatched bases: 8. The DNA of the CDR3 is TGTGCCAGCAGACAGACAGGGTTTGGAGAGACCCAGTACTTC. Protein: CASRQTGFGETQYF.

The chain combines TRBV5-6 with TRBJ1-5; a possible D gene is TRBD1 (5 bases). The V end lost 1 base, the J end lost 7 bases, and 15 bases lay between the germline ends. Germline CDR1 and CDR2: SGHDT and YYEEEE. There are 15 residues in the CDR3. This CDR3 reads CASSLRRVREQPQHF. The CDR3 bases are TGTGCCAGCAGCTTGCGCAGGGTCCGGGAGCAGCCCCAGCATTTT. The variable domain in full, with the rest retrieved from reference TRBV5-6 and TRBJ1-5, is DAGVTQSPTHLIKTRGQQVTLRCSPKSGHDTVSWYQQALGQGPQFIFQYYEEEERQRGNFPDRFSGHQFPNYSSELNVNALLLGDSALYLCASSLRRVREQPQHFGDGTRLSIL.

The chain couples TRBV11-2 to TRBJ2-1; D is undetermined. The V gene's germline CDR1 is SGHAT and CDR2 FQNNGV. V lost 4 bases, J lost 4 bases, and 20 bases lay in between. This CDR3 contains 17 residues. The CDR3 loop is CASSSLRRLGKYNEQFF. The CDR3 DNA sequence: TGTGCCAGCAGCTCCCTAAGGAGACTTGGCAAATACAATGAGCAGTTCTTC.

This clone was counted a few times. This chain links TRBV2 with TRBJ1-2; the D is unclear. V was shortened by 1 base and J by 2 bases, with 11 bases between the two germline ends. Per germline, CDR1 SNHLY and CDR2 FYNNEI. This CDR3 is 15 amino acids long. The CDR3 DNA is TGTGCCAGCAGTGAAGGAGGAAGATCAAACTATGGCTACACCTTC. Translated, it gives CASSEGGRSNYGYTF.